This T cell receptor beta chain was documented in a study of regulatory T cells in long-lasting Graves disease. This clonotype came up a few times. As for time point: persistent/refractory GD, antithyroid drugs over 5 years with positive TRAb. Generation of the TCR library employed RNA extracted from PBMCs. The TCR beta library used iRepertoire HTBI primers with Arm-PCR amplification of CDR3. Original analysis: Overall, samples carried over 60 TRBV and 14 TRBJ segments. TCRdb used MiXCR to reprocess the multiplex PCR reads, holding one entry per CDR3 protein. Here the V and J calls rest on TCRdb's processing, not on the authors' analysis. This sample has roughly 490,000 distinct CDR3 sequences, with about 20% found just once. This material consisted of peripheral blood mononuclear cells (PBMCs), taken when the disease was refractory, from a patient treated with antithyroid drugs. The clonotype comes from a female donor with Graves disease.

The CDR3 is CASTQTWSGGLTGELFF. CDR3 DNA sequence: TGTGCCAGCACCCAAACATGGTCGGGAGGTTTGACCGGGGAGCTGTTTTTT. The chain joins TRBV7-2 to TRBJ2-2; 7 bases map to TRBD2. Trimming took 7 bases from V and 5 from J; bases not matched to a gene: 16. CDR3 length: 17 amino acids. Germline values: CDR1 SGHTA, CDR2 FQGNSA.